This TCR beta chain stems from a study of T cell responses to AZD1222 COVID-19 vaccine. V lost 3 bases, J lost 0 bases, and 12 bases lay in between. The CDR3 runs to 15 residues. CDR1 and CDR2 from the germline V gene are SGHAT and FQNNGV. Clones were sequenced by immunoSEQ multiplex PCR, and TCRdb holds only the in-frame ones, with some missing. Here the sample spans more than 100,000 clones, roughly 89% being singletons. The J gene is TRBJ2-7, the V gene TRBV11-2; D not certain. The clonotype comes from an adult in good health. The input for sequencing was peripheral blood, taken on day 0 of AZD1222 vaccination. The DNA for the CDR3 is TGTGCCAGCAGCTTCGGACGTCTCAGCTCCTACGAGCAGTACTTC. Its translation is CASSFGRLSSYEQYF.